Each of the 30 T cell receptor beta chains below was sequenced from the same sample in a study of T-cell memory formation after mild COVID-19. TCRdb re-derived calls from the 5' RACE reads in MiXCR, one entry per CDR3 protein. The sample has around 500,000 distinct CDR3 sequences; 15% to 20% are singletons. The sequencing sample was made of PBMCs or a T cell subset sorted from them (not recorded which). Receptor source: an adult woman who had mild COVID-19 (a few samples of this study predate the infection). Cell type and time point are not known.

The V and J genes are TRBV6-2 or TRBV6-3 and TRBJ1-5; the D is unclear. Between the trimmed V and J ends, which lost 2 bases and 0 bases, there was a span of 5 bases. This CDR3 has 14 amino acids. Germline V gene data show CDR1 as MNHEY and CDR2 as SVGEGT. CDR3 loop: CASSYEDSNQPQHF. The CDR3 coding sequence is TGTGCCAGCAGTTACGAAGATAGCAATCAGCCCCAGCATTTT.

The gene calls are TRBV5-5 and TRBJ2-5; TRBD2 matches 12 bases. Germline V gene data show CDR1 as SGHKS and CDR2 as YYEKEE (reference sequence). V lost 5 bases and J lost 5; bases outside the gene matches: 10. The CDR3 extends over 16 amino acids. CDR3 sequence reads: CASSLGLAGNGETQYF. CDR3 bases: TGTGCCAGCAGTTTAGGACTAGCGGGAAATGGTGAGACCCAGTACTTC.

The chain links TRBV7-8 to TRBJ2-1; perhaps TRBD2 as D (5 bases). Trimming shortened V by 5 bases and J by 2 bases, and 13 bases separated the two germline ends. Germline V gene sequence: CDR1 SGHVS, CDR2 FQNEAQ. This CDR3 is 15 amino acids long. This chain's CDR3 is CASSETADTYNEQFF. DNA for the CDR3: TGTGCCAGCAGCGAAACAGCGGATACCTACAATGAGCAGTTCTTC. Combining the CDR3 with reference TRBV7-8 and TRBJ2-1 gives the whole variable domain GAGVSQSPRYKVAKRGQDVALRCDPISGHVSLFWYQQALGQGPEFLTYFQNEAQLDKSGLPSDRFFAERPEGSVSTLKIQRTQQEDSAVYLCASSETADTYNEQFFGPGTRLTVL.

This clonotype was recorded at least ten times. This chain links TRBV6-5 with TRBJ2-3; 8 nucleotides line up with TRBD1. The V segment lost 6 bases and the J segment 4 bases; nucleotides outside the gene matches: 3. Germline loops: CDR1 MNHEY, CDR2 SVGAGI. There are 13 residues in the CDR3. This chain's CDR3 is CASRQGQADTQYF. The CDR3 DNA reads as TGTGCCAGCAGACAGGGACAGGCAGATACGCAGTATTTT.

The V and J genes are TRBV5-1 and TRBJ2-5; the match to TRBD1 covers 9 bases. CDR3 length: 13 residues. From germline, CDR1 is SGHRS and CDR2 YFSETQ. V trimming: 4 bases; J trimming: 6 bases; junction bases outside the gene matches: 4. The CDR3 DNA reads TGCGCCAGCAGCCCCGGACAGGGGAAGACCCAGTACTTC. Residues: CASSPGQGKTQYF. The whole variable domain, filled in from reference TRBV5-1 and TRBJ2-5, reads KAGVTQTPRYLIKTRGQQVTLSCSPISGHRSVSWYQQTPGQGLQFLFEYFSETQRNKGNFPGRFSGRQFSNSRSEMNVSTLELGDSALYLCASSPGQGKTQYFGPGTRLLVL.

This clonotype showed up just once. This chain connects TRBV2 to TRBJ1-5; no clear D gene. Germline lookup yields CDR1 SNHLY and CDR2 FYNNEI. The CDR3 totals 13 residues. The V end lost 3 bases, the J end lost 16 bases, and 19 bases lay between the germline ends. The CDR3, as DNA: TGTGCCAGCAGTGACACGACCGGCGGACTGCAACATTTT. Translated, it gives CASSDTTGGLQHF. Combining the CDR3 with reference TRBV2 and TRBJ1-5 gives the whole variable domain EPEVTQTPSHQVTQMGQEVILRCVPISNHLYFYWYRQILGQKVEFLVSFYNNEISEKSEIFDDQFSVERPDGSNFTLKIRSTKLEDSAMYFCASSDTTGGLQHFGDGTRLSIL.

About this clonotype itself: A read error may produce the germline difference seen at one junction end. The CDR3 is CDSSVKDSEQFF. The CDR3 DNA reads as TGTGACAGCAGCGTCAAGGATTCAGAGCAGTTCTTC. The genes are TRBV9 and TRBJ2-1, with unresolved D. This CDR3 region has 12 residues. Looked up from germline, CDR1 is SGDLS and CDR2 is YYNGEE.

The chain has TRBV6-6 and TRBJ2-7; D is perhaps TRBD2 (6 bases). CDR3 length: 15 amino acids. V lost 2 bases to trimming and J lost 3 bases, with 14 bases between them. Looked up from germline, CDR1 is MNHNY and CDR2 is SVGAGI (reference sequence). This chain's CDR3 is CASSYAGTDFYEQYF. The CDR3, as DNA: TGTGCCAGCAGTTACGCCGGGACTGACTTCTACGAGCAGTACTTC.

The J gene is TRBJ1-2, the V gene TRBV19; a possible D gene is TRBD1 (6 bases). This CDR3 spans 14 amino acids. Trimming took 5 bases from V and 8 from J, leaving 18 bases between them. Per the germline V gene, CDR1 is LNHDA and CDR2 is SQIVND (reference sequence). CDR3: CASSRWGAQWGYTF. CDR3 DNA: TGTGCCAGTAGTCGTTGGGGGGCGCAGTGGGGCTACACCTTC.

The CDR3 DNA is TGTGCCAGCAGCTTAGCCGGGAGGGGTGAAAAACTGTTTTTT. Protein: CASSLAGRGEKLFF. V and J are TRBV7-2 and TRBJ1-4, with D perhaps TRBD1 (5 bases). The CDR3 totals 14 residues. Trimming stripped 0 bases from V and 7 bases from J, with 9 bases between. Germline CDR1 is SGHTA and CDR2 is FQGNSA.

The CDR3 nucleotides read TGTGCCAGCAGCTTCTACGTGACGCCCTCCGGCTACACCTTC. Translating gives CASSFYVTPSGYTF. This rearrangement joins TRBV7-2 to TRBJ1-2; D uncertain. Trimming left V 3 bases short and J 8 bases short, with 16 bases between. Germline CDR1 is SGHTA and CDR2 is FQGNSA. The CDR3 is made up of 14 amino acids.

V gene TRBV5-6 combines with J gene TRBJ2-1; the D is unclear. CDR3 length equals 15 residues. Germline assignment: CDR1 SGHDT and CDR2 YYEEEE. The ends were cut back, 0 bases at V and 2 bases at J, with 9 bases in the middle. CDR3 in DNA: TGTGCCAGCAGCTTGGAGGGCCTCCCCTACAATGAGCAGTTCTTC. It encodes CASSLEGLPYNEQFF.

This clonotype has more than one count but fewer than ten. The chain recombines TRBV20-1 with TRBJ2-7; 8 bases align to TRBD2. With 0 bases clipped from V and 4 bases from J, the junction kept 8 bases outside the gene matches. Per germline, CDR1 DFQATT and CDR2 SNEGSKA (reference sequence). The CDR3 runs 15 residues. The CDR3 sequence is CSARDLRAGDYEQYF. In DNA form, the CDR3 reads TGCAGTGCTAGAGATCTTCGAGCGGGAGATTACGAGCAGTACTTC.

In this sample, this clonotype turned up a few times. The J gene is TRBJ2-7, the V gene TRBV29-1; 7 positions match TRBD1. Germline loops: CDR1 SQVTM, CDR2 ANQGSEA. CDR3 length equals 13 residues. V shed 4 bases, J shed 3 bases, and the junction held 6 bases outside the gene matches. This chain's CDR3 is CSVVGRGSYEQYF. In DNA, the CDR3 is TGCAGCGTTGTAGGCAGGGGGAGCTACGAGCAGTACTTC.

This clonotype was seen more than once but under ten times. The chain joins TRBV6-1 to TRBJ2-3; 7 bases align to TRBD2. Germline CDR1 reads MNHNS; CDR2 reads SASEGT. This CDR3 is 14 amino acids long. The trim removed 8 bases at V and 1 base at J, leaving 6 bases unmatched. As DNA, the CDR3 is TGTGCCAGCCAGCGACTAGCTGGCACAGATACGCAGTATTTT. Its protein product is CASQRLAGTDTQYF.

This sequence joins TRBV20-1 and TRBJ2-7; D is possibly TRBD1 (6 bases). The germline V gene has CDR1 DFQATT and CDR2 SNEGSKA (reference sequence). V lost 0 bases and J lost 6, with 12 bases in between. The length of the CDR3 is 13 residues. The CDR3 here is CSARDLQGLEQYF. The CDR3 nucleotides are TGCAGTGCTAGAGATCTTCAGGGGCTCGAGCAGTACTTC.

This clonotype was detected only a few times. The CDR3: CAWSGGAGEGYTF. The CDR3, as DNA: TGTGCCTGGAGCGGTGGGGCAGGGGAAGGCTACACCTTC. This rearrangement joins TRBV30 to TRBJ1-2; TRBD1 might be the D (6 bases). V lost 3 bases and J lost 8, with 16 bases in between. Germline V gives CDR1 GTSNPN, CDR2 SVGIG (reference sequence). The CDR3 totals 13 residues. Variable domain in full (rest from reference TRBV30 and TRBJ1-2): SQTIHQWPATLVQPVGSPLSLECTVEGTSNPNLYWYRQAAGRGLQLLFYSVGIGQISSEVPQNLSASRPQDRQFILSSKKLLLSDSGFYLCAWSGGAGEGYTFGSGTRLTVV.

The V call is TRBV9, the J call TRBJ2-7; D gene unclear. CDR1 is SGDLS and CDR2 is YYNGEE in the germline V gene. Trimming stripped 4 bases from V and 5 bases from J, with 13 bases between. The CDR3 contains 13 residues. CDR3 region: CASSLTNSHEQYF. DNA of the CDR3: TGTGCCAGCAGCCTTACGAACAGCCACGAGCAGTACTTC.

Comment on this clonotype: A junction boundary mismatches the germline segment, possibly from a read error. The chain joins TRBV5-1 to TRBJ2-3; D may correspond to TRBD1 or TRBD2 (5 bases each). The CDR3 spans 13 residues. Germline V gene data show CDR1 as SGHRS and CDR2 as YFSETQ. The CDR3 DNA reads TGCGCCAGCAGCTTGGGGGGACGTGATATGCAGTATTTT. This translates into CASSLGGRDMQYF.

This clonotype was observed a few times. V and J are TRBV20-1 and TRBJ2-5, with D possibly matching TRBD1 (5 bases). The CDR3 is 14 residues long. Germline-derived CDR1 and CDR2 are DFQATT and SNEGSKA (reference sequence). V lost 1 base and J 9 bases, leaving 18 bases between the germline ends. The CDR3 DNA reads TGCAGTGCTAGAGTCTCGGCGCGCCAAGGGGCCCAGTACTTC. Translating gives CSARVSARQGAQYF.

This chain connects TRBV9 to TRBJ2-3; tentative D call: TRBD2 (7 bases). CDR1 and CDR2 from the germline V gene are SGDLS and YYNGEE. The V end lost 2 bases, the J end lost 1 base, and 20 bases lay between the germline ends. The CDR3 length is 18 residues. CDR3 residues: CASSVLDQRGGGTDTQYF. The DNA of the CDR3 is TGTGCCAGCAGCGTCCTGGATCAGAGGGGGGGCGGCACAGATACGCAGTATTTT.

The genes are TRBV12-3 or TRBV12-4 and TRBJ1-1; the D gene is possibly TRBD1 (6 bases). CDR3 length: 15 residues. Trimming shortened V by 5 bases and J by 1 base, and 14 bases separated the two germline ends. The CDR3 spells CASSPVGGANTEAFF. As DNA, the CDR3 is TGTGCCAGCAGTCCCGTTGGGGGGGCGAACACTGAAGCTTTCTTT.

Ten or more counts support this clonotype. The chain carries TRBV12-3 or TRBV12-4 and TRBJ2-7; the match to TRBD2 covers 7 bases. After removal of 3 bases from V and 3 bases from J, the junction contained 5 bases not matched to a gene. This CDR3 has 14 amino acids. The CDR3 DNA follows: TGTGCCAGCAGTTTTGGAGGGAGGGGCTACGAGCAGTACTTC. Protein sequence: CASSFGGRGYEQYF.

In its sample, this clonotype was seen a few times. CDR3 in DNA: TGCAGTGCTAGAGTGCTTTTGACTAGCGGGGTCCAAGAGACCCAGTACTTC. Residues: CSARVLLTSGVQETQYF. The chain employs TRBV20-1 and TRBJ2-5, with TRBD2 matching over 11 bases. V lost 1 base and J lost 1; bases outside the gene matches: 8. Germline V gives CDR1 DFQATT, CDR2 SNEGSKA (reference sequence). This CDR3 spans 17 amino acids.

The V and J genes are TRBV30 and TRBJ2-4; 10 bases are shared with TRBD1. Per germline, CDR1 GTSNPN and CDR2 SVGIG (reference sequence). V trimming: 3 bases; J trimming: 9 bases; junction bases outside the gene matches: 8. The CDR3 spans 14 residues. CDR3 sequence reads: CAWSPGTGAIIQYF. CDR3 in DNA: TGTGCCTGGAGCCCCGGGACAGGGGCGATCATTCAGTACTTC.

This clonotype has just a few counts. This rearrangement joins TRBV7-9 to TRBJ2-1, with 7 bases lining up with TRBD2. CDR1 is SEHNR and CDR2 is FQNEAQ in the germline V gene (reference sequence). This CDR3 has 18 residues. V gave up 2 bases and J gave up 2 bases; unmatched junction bases: 12. CDR3 in DNA: TGTGCCAGCAGCTTACCCTCTCAAACTAGCGCACCCTACAATGAGCAGTTCTTC. This codes for CASSLPSQTSAPYNEQFF. The entire variable domain, with the rest obtained from reference TRBV7-9 and TRBJ2-1, is as follows: DTGVSQNPRHKITKRGQNVTFRCDPISEHNRLYWYRQTLGQGPEFLTYFQNEAQLEKSRLLSDRFSAERPKGSFSTLEIQRTEQGDSAMYLCASSLPSQTSAPYNEQFFGPGTRLTVL.

J is TRBJ2-1 and V is TRBV23-1, with TRBD2 identical over 16 bases. TRBV23-1 falls under the ORF class, with uncertain function. The CDR3 contains 21 residues. The trim removed 2 bases at V and 8 bases at J, leaving 18 bases unmatched. The CDR3 loop reads CASSQAHGPGLAGGPVYEQFF. As DNA, the CDR3 is TGCGCCAGCAGTCAAGCCCACGGTCCGGGACTAGCGGGAGGGCCGGTCTATGAGCAGTTCTTC.

The V call is TRBV25-1, the J call TRBJ2-5; 7 bases match TRBD1. V shed 2 bases and J 4 bases; nucleotides not matched to a gene: 4. The CDR3 loop spans 14 amino acids. CDR1 is MGHDK and CDR2 is SYGVNS in the germline V gene. CDR3 amino acids: CASSETQGVETQYF. The CDR3 bases are TGTGCCAGCAGTGAAACCCAGGGGGTAGAGACCCAGTACTTC.

This chain links TRBV20-1 with TRBJ2-7; 7 bases agree with TRBD1. There are 14 residues in the CDR3. The V and J ends lost 6 bases and 2 bases, in that order; junction bases with no gene match: 10. CDR1 is DFQATT, CDR2 SNEGSKA, per germline (reference sequence). The CDR3 protein is CSASQGKRTYEQYF. The CDR3 coding sequence is TGCAGTGCGTCACAGGGGAAGAGGACCTACGAGCAGTACTTC.

This chain links TRBV7-3 with TRBJ2-2, with a weak D call TRBD1 (6 bases). The CDR3 covers 17 residues. Trimming removed 2 bases from V and 5 bases from J, with 18 bases in between. CDR1 and CDR2 from the germline V gene are SGHTA and FQGTGA. Written as DNA, the CDR3 is TGTGCCAGCAGCTTATCGGGACACCATGGGCCGACCGGGGAGCTGTTTTTT. Amino acids: CASSLSGHHGPTGELFF.